What follows is one TCR beta chain and its context. The data derive from a study of blood T cell repertoires in COVID-19. V was clipped by 4 bases and J by 4 bases, with 11 bases between them. CDR1 SGHNT and CDR2 YYREEE come from the germline V gene (reference sequence). The CDR3 contains 14 residues. TCRdb keeps only in-frame clones here, not all; method: immunoSEQ multiplex PCR. The sample includes some 130,000 clones, around 83% of them seen just once. The TCR sequence derives from a human donor in a cohort sampled during active COVID-19. Specimen: peripheral blood. The V and J genes are TRBV5-4 and TRBJ2-2; D is possibly TRBD2 (5 bases). The DNA of the CDR3 is TGTGCCAGCAGCATCGACGGGGTCACCGGGGAGCTGTTTTTT. It translates to CASSIDGVTGELFF.